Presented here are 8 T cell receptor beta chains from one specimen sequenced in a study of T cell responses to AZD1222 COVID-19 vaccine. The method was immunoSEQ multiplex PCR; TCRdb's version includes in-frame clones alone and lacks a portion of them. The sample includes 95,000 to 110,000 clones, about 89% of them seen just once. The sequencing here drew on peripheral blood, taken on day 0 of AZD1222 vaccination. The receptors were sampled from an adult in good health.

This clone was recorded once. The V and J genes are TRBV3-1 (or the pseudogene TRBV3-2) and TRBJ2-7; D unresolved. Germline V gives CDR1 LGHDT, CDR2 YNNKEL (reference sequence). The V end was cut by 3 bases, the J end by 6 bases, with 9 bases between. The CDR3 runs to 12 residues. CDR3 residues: CASSHGRSEQYF. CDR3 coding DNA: TGTGCCAGCAGCCACGGACGATCCGAGCAGTACTTC.

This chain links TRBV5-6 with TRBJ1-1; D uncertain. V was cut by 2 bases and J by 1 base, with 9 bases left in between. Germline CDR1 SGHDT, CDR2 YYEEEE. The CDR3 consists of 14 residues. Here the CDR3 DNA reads TGTGCCAGCAGCTTTGGCGTGGGGAACACTGAAGCTTTCTTT. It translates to CASSFGVGNTEAFF.

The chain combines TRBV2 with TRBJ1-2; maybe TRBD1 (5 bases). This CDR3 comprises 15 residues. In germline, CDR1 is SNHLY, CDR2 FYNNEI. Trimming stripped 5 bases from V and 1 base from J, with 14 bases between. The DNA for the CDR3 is TGTGCCAGCAGTAACGACAGCAACTTTAACTATGGCTACACCTTC. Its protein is CASSNDSNFNYGYTF.

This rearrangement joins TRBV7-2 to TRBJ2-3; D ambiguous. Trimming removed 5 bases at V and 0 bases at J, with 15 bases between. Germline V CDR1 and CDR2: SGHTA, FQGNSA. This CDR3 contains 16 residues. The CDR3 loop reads CASSAIGGASTDTQYF. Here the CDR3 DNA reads TGTGCCAGCAGCGCAATTGGTGGAGCTAGCACAGATACGCAGTATTTT.

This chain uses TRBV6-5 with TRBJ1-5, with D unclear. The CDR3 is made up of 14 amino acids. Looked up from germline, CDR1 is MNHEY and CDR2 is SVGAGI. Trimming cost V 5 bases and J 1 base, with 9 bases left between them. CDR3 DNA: TGTGCCAGCAGTAACAAAATGAGCAATCAGCCCCAGCATTTT. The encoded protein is CASSNKMSNQPQHF.

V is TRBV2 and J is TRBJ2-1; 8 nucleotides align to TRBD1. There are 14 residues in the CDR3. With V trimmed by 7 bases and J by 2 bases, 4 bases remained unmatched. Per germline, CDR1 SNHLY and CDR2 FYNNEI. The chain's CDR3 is CASNAGGPYNEQFF. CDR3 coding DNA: TGTGCCAGCAACGCAGGGGGCCCCTACAATGAGCAGTTCTTC.

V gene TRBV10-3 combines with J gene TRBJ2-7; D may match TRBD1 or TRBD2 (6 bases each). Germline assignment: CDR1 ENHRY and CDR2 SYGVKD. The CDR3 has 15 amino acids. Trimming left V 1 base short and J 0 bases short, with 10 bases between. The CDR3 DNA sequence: TGTGCCATCAGTGAGTTAGGGGGGAGCTCCTACGAGCAGTACTTC. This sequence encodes CAISELGGSSYEQYF.

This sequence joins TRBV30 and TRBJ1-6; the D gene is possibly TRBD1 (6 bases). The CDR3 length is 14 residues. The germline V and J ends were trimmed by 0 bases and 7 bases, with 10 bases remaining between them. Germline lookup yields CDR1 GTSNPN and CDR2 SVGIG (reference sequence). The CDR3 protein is CAWSVQQGNSPLHF. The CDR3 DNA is TGTGCCTGGAGTGTACAACAGGGCAATTCACCCCTCCACTTT. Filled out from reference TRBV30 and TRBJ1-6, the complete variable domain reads SQTIHQWPATLVQPVGSPLSLECTVEGTSNPNLYWYRQAAGRGLQLLFYSVGIGQISSEVPQNLSASRPQDRQFILSSKKLLLSDSGFYLCAWSVQQGNSPLHFGNGTRLTVT.